Presented here are 5 T cell receptor beta chains from one specimen sequenced in a study of cytomegalovirus exposure and HLA in healthy donors. Primers included in the PCR were 60 Vbeta and 13 Jbeta primers. The repertoire was sequenced with immunoSEQ multiplex PCR; TCRdb's copy has only in-frame clones and lacks some. Its listing shows 150,000 to 200,000 clones. The sample consisted of PBMCs. These receptors originate from a man younger than 40 in good health and CMV-seronegative.

This chain links TRBV5-1 with TRBJ2-5; D perhaps matches TRBD1 (5 bases). The germline V and J ends were trimmed by 1 base and 5 bases, with 12 bases remaining between them. Germline assignment: CDR1 SGHRS and CDR2 YFSETQ. There are 14 residues in the CDR3. For the CDR3, the DNA is TGCGCCAGCAGCTTGCGTAGGGGTCTTGAGACCCAGTACTTC. It translates to CASSLRRGLETQYF.

The rearrangement uses TRBV30 and TRBJ2-5; D might be TRBD2 (6 bases). The germline V gene encodes CDR1 GTSNPN and CDR2 SVGIG (reference sequence). V shed 6 bases and J shed 5 bases, with 13 bases lying between them. The CDR3 is made up of 12 amino acids. CDR3 in amino acids: CACSGVGETQYF. DNA of the CDR3: TGTGCCTGTTCGGGGGTCGGGGAGACCCAGTACTTC.

The chain combines TRBV6-5 with TRBJ2-7, with D perhaps TRBD2 (5 bases). The CDR3 has 15 amino acids. In germline, CDR1 is MNHEY, CDR2 SVGAGI. V was pared by 0 bases and J by 7 bases, with 16 bases between. CDR3 amino acids: CASSYSRALRLEQYF. CDR3 DNA: TGTGCCAGCAGTTACTCGCGGGCTCTCCGCTTGGAGCAGTACTTC.

The genes are TRBV19 and TRBJ1-5; possible D gene TRBD1, 5 bases. The length of the CDR3 is 16 residues. V was clipped by 3 bases and J by 0 bases, with 12 bases between them. Germline CDR1 and CDR2: LNHDA and SQIVND (reference sequence). As DNA, the CDR3 is TGTGCCAGTAGTATGCTTGGGGCTAATAGCAATCAGCCCCAGCATTTT. Translated, it gives CASSMLGANSNQPQHF.

V gene TRBV19 combines with J gene TRBJ1-2; 9 bases fit TRBD1. The V gene's germline CDR1 is LNHDA and CDR2 SQIVND (reference sequence). V lost 6 bases, J lost 4 bases, and 9 bases stayed unmatched. This CDR3 is built from 15 residues. The CDR3 coding sequence is TGTGCCAGTAGAACCATGGGGACAGGGACCTATGGCTACACCTTC. Its protein is CASRTMGTGTYGYTF.